This TCR beta chain derives from a study of CD8+ T cells in alopecia areata. It was cDNA, reverse transcribed from extracted RNA, that served as the sequencing template. Produced via immunoSEQ multiplex PCR; TCRdb's table is partial and in-frame only. The sample has about 250,000 clones, 60% seen once. V was cut by 3 bases and J by 6 bases, with 12 bases left in between. The CDR3 runs to 14 residues. Germline assignment: CDR1 LNHDA and CDR2 SQIVND (reference sequence). Ten or more counts support this clone. The antigen is not known. The treatment was: oral pan-JAK inhibitor, 5-10 mg twice daily. Findings of the study overall: Within the top 100, expanded CD8+ clones significantly decreased with tofacitinib, as did scalp clonality. Scalp lesions, especially in alopecia totalis/universalis, had higher clonality than normal scalp.

The source material was CD4+ T cells sorted from blood, sampled around week 53, from a patient treated with tofacitinib. The TCR was taken from a human donor with alopecia areata. The V call is TRBV19, the J call TRBJ1-5; no clear D. CDR3: CASSILASGQPQHF. The CDR3 bases are TGTGCCAGTAGTATCCTGGCATCTGGTCAGCCCCAGCATTTT.